The 26 T cell receptor beta chains given below trace back to one sample, sequenced in a study of blood T cell repertoires in COVID-19. Profiled with immunoSEQ multiplex PCR; TCRdb holds only in-frame clones, not every one. Of 60,000 to 75,000 clones in the sample, around 66% were seen once. The sequencing sample was made of PBMCs or T cells enriched from blood (not recorded which). These receptors were taken from a woman aged 55-70 years who had been exposed to COVID-19.

V usage is TRBV3-1 (or the pseudogene TRBV3-2) and J usage is TRBJ1-2, with no clear D. Germline V gene lookup returns CDR1 LGHDT and CDR2 YNNKEL (reference sequence). The CDR3 runs to 15 residues. Trimming took 0 bases from V and 2 from J, leaving 10 bases between them. The CDR3 protein is CASSQELNKNYGYTF. The CDR3 DNA sequence: TGTGCCAGCAGCCAAGAGCTTAACAAAAACTATGGCTACACCTTC.

The chain is built from TRBV5-1 and TRBJ1-1; 7 bases fit TRBD1. Looked up from germline, CDR1 is SGHRS and CDR2 is YFSETQ. The CDR3 is 15 residues long. V dropped 4 bases and J dropped 3; count of bases not matched to a gene: 9. The CDR3 loop is CASSPTGQWDTEAFF. Here the CDR3 DNA reads TGCGCCAGCAGCCCCACGGGACAGTGGGACACTGAAGCTTTCTTT.

The genes are TRBV28 and TRBJ2-5, with TRBD2 matching 11 bases. Trimming cost V 3 bases and J 5 bases; bases outside gene matches: 11. From germline, CDR1 is MDHEN and CDR2 SYDVKM. The length of the CDR3 is 17 residues. The chain's CDR3 is CASSFVAGGLLGETQYF. Written as DNA, the CDR3 is TGTGCCAGCAGTTTTGTAGCGGGGGGGCTTTTAGGGGAGACCCAGTACTTC.

CDR3 DNA sequence: TGTGCCAGCAGTATCTCCTATGCAGATACGCAGTATTTT. This sequence encodes CASSISYADTQYF. This chain joins TRBV28 and TRBJ2-3; D gene uncertain. The V gene lost 5 bases and the J gene lost 4 bases, with 10 bases spanning the gap. Germline lookup yields CDR1 MDHEN and CDR2 SYDVKM. This CDR3 is built from 13 residues.

This sequence joins TRBV28 and TRBJ1-1; D uncertain. Trimming removed 1 base from V and 6 bases from J, with 9 bases in between. Per the germline V gene, CDR1 is MDHEN and CDR2 is SYDVKM. This CDR3 has 13 residues. In DNA, the CDR3 is TGTGCCAGCAGTTTATCCCCCCGGGCTGAAGCTTTCTTT. It yields the protein CASSLSPRAEAFF.

The rearrangement links TRBV20-1 to TRBJ1-2, with 7 bases lining up with TRBD1. This CDR3 has 11 residues. The germline gives CDR1 DFQATT, CDR2 SNEGSKA (reference sequence). With 5 bases clipped from V and 8 bases from J, the junction kept 5 bases outside the gene matches. CDR3 DNA sequence: TGCAGTGCTGACAGGGTTGGAGGCTACACCTTC. This encodes CSADRVGGYTF.

This sequence joins TRBV19 and TRBJ1-2; TRBD1 agrees at 7 bases. The CDR3 covers 15 residues. Germline CDR1 is LNHDA and CDR2 is SQIVND (reference sequence). Losses at the gene ends were 5 bases for V and 3 bases for J; bases not matched to a gene: 9. CDR3 nucleotide sequence: TGTGCCAGTAGTCCCCGACAGGGAGTCGACTATGGCTACACCTTC. This codes for CASSPRQGVDYGYTF.

The rearrangement uses TRBV7-2 and TRBJ2-3, with D maybe TRBD2 (6 bases). The CDR3 has 14 amino acids. V gave up 3 bases and J gave up 4 bases, with 11 bases separating them. Germline CDR1 and CDR2: SGHTA and FQGNSA. The CDR3 sequence: CASSFLRESDTQYF. CDR3 sequence (DNA): TGTGCCAGCAGCTTCCTCCGGGAGTCAGATACGCAGTATTTT.

This chain connects TRBV30 to TRBJ2-7; D ambiguous. Germline loops: CDR1 GTSNPN, CDR2 SVGIG (reference sequence). Deletions cut 1 base from V and 6 bases from J, with 13 bases between. The CDR3 consists of 13 residues. The DNA for the CDR3 is TGTGCCTGGAGTGAGTCCAGACTTGGCGAGCAGTACTTC. This sequence encodes CAWSESRLGEQYF.

The gene calls are TRBV4-3 and TRBJ1-4; a possible D gene is TRBD1 (6 bases). The CDR3 is made up of 15 amino acids. V gave up 4 bases and J gave up 5 bases, with 14 bases separating them. CDR1 and CDR2 (germline): LGHNA, YSLEER. CDR3 bases: TGCGCCAGCAGCCTTCAGCCCCAGGGGAATGAAAAACTGTTTTTT. It encodes CASSLQPQGNEKLFF.

The genes are TRBV27 and TRBJ2-1; 8 nucleotides line up with TRBD1. The CDR3 length is 16 residues. Per the germline V gene, CDR1 is MNHEY and CDR2 is SMNVEV (reference sequence). Trimming removed 2 bases from V and 9 bases from J; junction bases left unmatched: 12. CDR3 sequence reads: CASSLGRDRQGCEQFF. The CDR3 region has the DNA TGTGCCAGCAGTTTAGGAAGGGACAGGCAAGGGTGTGAGCAGTTCTTC.

The gene calls are TRBV28 and TRBJ1-1; D may be TRBD1 (6 bases). The CDR3 runs to 19 residues. Trimming shortened V by 9 bases and J by 6 bases, and 35 bases separated the two germline ends. Germline V CDR1 and CDR2: MDHEN, SYDVKM. The CDR3 loop reads CASLGKQGIGSLGSPEAFF. The CDR3 DNA reads TGTGCCAGTCTGGGGAAACAGGGTATCGGGTCTCTGGGTAGCCCTGAAGCTTTCTTT.

The J gene is TRBJ1-2, the V gene TRBV7-2; D remains ambiguous. The CDR3 loop spans 12 amino acids. Germline CDR1 reads SGHTA; CDR2 reads FQGNSA. V lost 1 base, J lost 7 bases, and 7 bases lay in between. CDR3: CASSLEGSGYTF. DNA of the CDR3: TGTGCCAGCAGCTTAGAAGGGAGTGGCTACACCTTC.

This chain joins TRBV7-6 and TRBJ2-7; perhaps TRBD2 as D (5 bases). Trimming took 2 bases from V and 0 from J, leaving 5 bases between them. Germline CDR1 is SGHVS and CDR2 is FNYEAQ. The CDR3 length is 13 residues. The CDR3 sequence: CASSLSGSYEQYF. For the CDR3, the DNA is TGTGCCAGCAGCTTAAGCGGCTCCTACGAGCAGTACTTC. Full variable domain (missing parts from reference TRBV7-6 and TRBJ2-7): GAGVSQSPRYKVTKRGQDVALRCDPISGHVSLYWYRQALGQGPEFLTYFNYEAQQDKSGLPNDRFSAERPEGSISTLTIQRTEQRDSAMYRCASSLSGSYEQYFGPGTRLTVT.

V gene TRBV7-8 combines with J gene TRBJ2-7; TRBD2 matches 11 bases. CDR3 length equals 16 residues. From germline, CDR1 is SGHVS and CDR2 FQNEAQ. Trimming removed 4 bases from V and 2 bases from J; junction bases left unmatched: 7. CDR3 loop: CASSSSTSGSPYEQYF. CDR3 in DNA: TGTGCCAGCAGCTCGTCTACTAGCGGGAGCCCCTACGAGCAGTACTTC.

CDR3 residues: CASSQGRGYNEKLFF. Here the CDR3 DNA reads TGTGCCAGCAGCCAAGGTCGGGGGTATAATGAAAAACTGTTTTTT. J is TRBJ1-4 and V is TRBV3-1 (or the pseudogene TRBV3-2), with D possibly matching TRBD1 (5 bases). Deletions cut 1 base from V and 4 bases from J, with 10 bases between. There are 15 residues in the CDR3. Germline-derived CDR1 and CDR2 are LGHDT and YNNKEL (reference sequence).

This clone was observed at least ten times. The chain uses TRBV10-3 and TRBJ1-1; D remains unclear. Trimming removed 3 bases from V and 2 bases from J, with 4 bases in between. The CDR3 extends over 12 amino acids. CDR1 and CDR2 (germline): ENHRY, SYGVKD. This CDR3 reads CAISDTNTEAFF. In nucleotides, the CDR3 is TGTGCCATCAGTGACACTAACACTGAAGCTTTCTTT.

This clone was found once. The chain uses TRBV7-2 and TRBJ2-5; TRBD1 matches at 10 bases. The junction had 8 bases not matched to a gene; V was cut back by 4 bases and J by 6 bases. Looked up from germline, CDR1 is SGHTA and CDR2 is FQGNSA. The CDR3 length is 15 residues. The CDR3 here is CASSSRGQGRKTQYF. CDR3 bases: TGTGCCAGCAGCTCCAGGGGACAGGGGAGGAAGACCCAGTACTTC.

The chain links TRBV6-5 to TRBJ1-2, with a weak D call TRBD1 (5 bases). The V end was cut by 10 bases, the J end by 7 bases, with 13 bases between. This CDR3 contains 11 residues. Germline CDR1 is MNHEY and CDR2 is SVGAGI. The CDR3 region is CAIFWGTGYTF. The CDR3 region has the DNA TGTGCCATCTTTTGGGGCACTGGCTACACCTTC.

This chain connects TRBV5-1 to TRBJ1-1; 7 bases align to TRBD1. The germline CDR1 and CDR2 sequences are SGHRS and YFSETQ. The CDR3 is made up of 14 amino acids. J gave up 4 bases and V 1 base, and 4 bases lay outside the gene matches. The CDR3 reads CASSLSSGGTEAFF. In DNA form, the CDR3 reads TGCGCCAGCAGCTTGTCCTCAGGGGGCACTGAAGCTTTCTTT. Complete variable domain (other parts from reference TRBV5-1 and TRBJ1-1): KAGVTQTPRYLIKTRGQQVTLSCSPISGHRSVSWYQQTPGQGLQFLFEYFSETQRNKGNFPGRFSGRQFSNSRSEMNVSTLELGDSALYLCASSLSSGGTEAFFGQGTRLTVV.

This chain connects TRBV5-1 to TRBJ1-2, with D perhaps matching TRBD1 (5 bases). From germline, CDR1 is SGHRS and CDR2 YFSETQ. Trimming removed 0 bases at V and 4 bases at J, with 10 bases between. The CDR3 sequence is 14 residues long. The CDR3 DNA is TGCGCCAGCAGCTTGGGACAGACAGTCTATGGCTACACCTTC. Amino acids: CASSLGQTVYGYTF.

The chain carries TRBV20-1 and TRBJ1-5; possibly TRBD1 for D (5 bases). The V gene's germline CDR1 is DFQATT and CDR2 SNEGSKA (reference sequence). The CDR3 covers 13 residues. V lost 3 bases, J lost 5 bases, and 11 bases lay in between. CDR3 loop: CSASQGKDQPQHF. The DNA for the CDR3 is TGCAGTGCTAGTCAGGGTAAGGATCAGCCCCAGCATTTT.

J is TRBJ2-5 and V is TRBV7-2, with D possibly being TRBD1 (6 bases). From germline, CDR1 is SGHTA and CDR2 FQGNSA. The V end was cut by 1 base, the J end by 4 bases, with 7 bases between. The CDR3 consists of 13 residues. The DNA for the CDR3 is TGTGCCAGCAGCTTAGGGGGGCGAGAGACCCAGTACTTC. Its translation: CASSLGGRETQYF.

This chain connects TRBV6-5 to TRBJ1-6; 8 positions agree with TRBD1. The V gene's germline CDR1 is MNHEY and CDR2 SVGAGI. This CDR3 region has 14 residues. The trim removed 7 bases at V and 6 bases at J, leaving 5 bases unmatched. The CDR3 sequence: CASTPGQANSPLHF. DNA for the CDR3: TGTGCCAGCACCCCGGGACAGGCTAATTCACCCCTCCACTTT.

This chain joins TRBV9 and TRBJ1-6, with D perhaps TRBD1 (5 bases). Germline lookup yields CDR1 SGDLS and CDR2 YYNGEE. V was shortened by 4 bases and J by 10 bases, with 18 bases between the two germline ends. This CDR3 has 15 residues. CDR3 coding DNA: TGTGCCAGCAGCACCGGTGGGACGGCGGGGTCACCCCTCCACTTT. This encodes CASSTGGTAGSPLHF. Filled out from reference TRBV9 and TRBJ1-6, the complete variable domain reads DSGVTQTPKHLITATGQRVTLRCSPRSGDLSVYWYQQSLDQGLQFLIQYYNGEERAKGNILERFSAQQFPDLHSELNLSSLELGDSALYFCASSTGGTAGSPLHFGNGTRLTVT.

The rearrangement joins TRBV19 to TRBJ1-5; D is ambiguous. The CDR3 loop spans 12 amino acids. CDR1 LNHDA and CDR2 SQIVND come from the germline V gene (reference sequence). Trimming removed 7 bases at V and 0 bases at J, with 4 bases between. The CDR3 DNA follows: TGTGCCAGTACGAGTAGCAATCAGCCCCAGCATTTT. Protein sequence: CASTSSNQPQHF. Full variable domain (outside the CDR3, taken from reference TRBV19 and TRBJ1-5): DGGITQSPKYLFRKEGQNVTLSCEQNLNHDAMYWYRQDPGQGLRLIYYSQIVNDFQKGDIAEGYSVSREKKESFPLTVTSAQKNPTAFYLCASTSSNQPQHFGDGTRLSIL.